This T cell receptor (beta chain) is from a study of T cells in women clearing cervical HPV infection. Study information: Case blood was drawn when the lesion was first found; control blood after infection became undetectable.

Measured with immunoSEQ multiplex PCR; TCRdb has only the in-frame clones, and not every one. This listing includes more than 20,000 clones. This CDR3 has 13 residues. The V and J ends lost 5 bases and 2 bases, in that order; junction bases with no gene match: 2. Germline assignment: CDR1 SGHAT and CDR2 FQNNGV. To note about this clone: The DNA ends 3 residues before the CDR3 does, and the rest of the CDR3 is filled in from the germline J gene.

The sequencing input was blood buffy coat. This clonotype was obtained from a woman aged 18 to 75 with a cervical HPV16 infection that either progressed to CIN3+ or cleared (not recorded which). The chain recombines TRBV11-2 with TRBJ2-5, with 7 bases fitting TRBD1. The CDR3 reads CASSPGQQETQYF. The covered CDR3 bases are TGTGCCAGCAGCCCGGGACAGCAAGAGACC.